The entry that follows covers one T cell receptor (beta chain) sequence. Germline V gives CDR1 MNHNY, CDR2 SVGAGI (reference sequence). The CDR3 consists of 14 residues. The V and J ends lost 6 bases and 0 bases respectively, with 11 bases between them. The data were taken from a study of blood T cell repertoires in COVID-19. Some clones are missing from TCRdb's copy, which holds only in-frame ones; the method was immunoSEQ multiplex PCR. Among about 140,000 clones, 70% to 90% were seen once, and the ten largest hold 2.5% to 3%. This sequence joins TRBV6-6 and TRBJ1-2; tentative D call: TRBD1 (5 bases). The sequence was obtained from a man aged 45-65 years with acute or convalescent COVID-19. The sample taken for sequencing was peripheral blood. CDR3 protein: CASRSGSANYGYTF. The CDR3 DNA follows: TGTGCCAGCAGATCAGGGTCGGCTAACTATGGCTACACCTTC.